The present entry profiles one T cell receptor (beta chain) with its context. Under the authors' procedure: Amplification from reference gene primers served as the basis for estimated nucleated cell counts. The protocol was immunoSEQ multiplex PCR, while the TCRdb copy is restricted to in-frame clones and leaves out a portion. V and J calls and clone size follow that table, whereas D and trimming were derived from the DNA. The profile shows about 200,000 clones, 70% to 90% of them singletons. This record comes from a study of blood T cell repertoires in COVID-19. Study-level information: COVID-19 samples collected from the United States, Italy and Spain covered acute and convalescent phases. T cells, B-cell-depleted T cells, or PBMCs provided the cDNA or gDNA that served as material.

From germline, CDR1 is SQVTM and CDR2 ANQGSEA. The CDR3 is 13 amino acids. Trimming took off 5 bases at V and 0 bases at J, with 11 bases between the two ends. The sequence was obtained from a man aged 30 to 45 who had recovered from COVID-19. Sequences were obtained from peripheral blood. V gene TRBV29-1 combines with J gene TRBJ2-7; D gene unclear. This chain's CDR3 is CSVSSTSSYEQYF. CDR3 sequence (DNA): TGCAGCGTTAGTTCTACGAGCTCCTACGAGCAGTACTTC.